These T cell receptor beta chains were read from a single sample in a study of CD8+ T cells in alopecia areata. Sequencing used immunoSEQ multiplex PCR; TCRdb keeps in-frame clones, though not all of them. The sample consists of 150,000 to 200,000 clones, about 61% of them appearing once. The sequences come from CD4+ T cells sorted from blood, collected at approximately week 60, from a patient treated with tofacitinib. The receptors derive from a human donor with alopecia areata. The CDR3 runs from the conserved cysteine through the conserved F or W. The order of the fields is J gene, clone size, D gene, V gene, CDR3 length, CDR3 DNA, CDR3 protein. D genes are given only for firm matches. A row's size may be missing; if present it is once, few, many or a size class.

>TRBJ2-6|-|TRBD1|TRBV19|12
TGTGCCAGCTCGACAGGGGGCAACGTCCTGACTTTC
CASSTGGNVLTF
>TRBJ2-7|few|TRBD1|TRBV2|14
TGTGCCAGCGGGCCCGGGACAGAATATTACGAGCAGTACTTC
CASGPGTEYYEQYF
>TRBJ2-1|-|TRBD1|TRBV14|17
TGTGCCAGCAGCCCGCAAGACAGGGGAAGGCCTGACAATGAGCAGTTCTTC
CASSPQDRGRPDNEQFF
>TRBJ1-4|-|TRBD1|TRBV23-1|14
TGCGCCAGCAGTCCTCAGGGGGAAGGTGAAAAACTGTTTTTT
CASSPQGEGEKLFF
>TRBJ1-4|-|-|TRBV4-2|14
TGTGCCAGCAGTAACAGGAGGACTAATGAAAAACTGTTTTTT
CASSNRRTNEKLFF
>TRBJ2-1|-|-|TRBV30|12
TGTGCCTGGAGCGACCTCACCGGTGAGCAGTTCTTC
CAWSDLTGEQFF
>TRBJ2-3|-|-|TRBV20-1|11
TGCAGTGCTATCAAAGGAGATACGCAGTATTTT
CSAIKGDTQYF
>TRBJ2-5|-|-|TRBV6-6|13
TGTGCCAGCAGTTACTCGAGTTGGGAGACCCAGTACTTC
CASSYSSWETQYF
>TRBJ2-3|-|-|TRBV18|11
TGTGCCAGCTCAACGCCAGATACGCAGTATTTT
CASSTPDTQYF
>TRBJ1-2|-|-|TRBV2|11
TGTGCCAGCAGCGGGGAGTATGGCTACACCTTC
CASSGEYGYTF
>TRBJ2-1|-|-|TRBV25-1|12
TGTGCCAGTTCCCATCGGGAAAATGAGCAGTTCTTC
CASSHRENEQFF
>TRBJ1-2|-|-|TRBV11-2|13
TGTGCCAGCAGCTTAGGACAGAACTATGGCTACACCTTC
CASSLGQNYGYTF
>TRBJ2-5|few|-|TRBV19|12
TGTGCCAGTAGTTTCCGGGCAGAGACCCAGTACTTC
CASSFRAETQYF
>TRBJ2-5|-|TRBD2|TRBV28|16
TGTGCCAGCAGTTTCTTGGCGGGGGGGCCTCTGGAGACCCAGTACTTC
CASSFLAGGPLETQYF
>TRBJ1-2|-|-|TRBV18|13
TGTGCCAGCTCACCTGACCCCAAGGGGGGCTACACCTTC
CASSPDPKGGYTF
>TRBJ2-2|-|TRBD1|TRBV5-1|16
TGCGCCAGCAGCACCAACGGACAGGGAAACACCGGGGAGCTGTTTTTT
CASSTNGQGNTGELFF
>TRBJ2-2|-|TRBD1|TRBV15|16
TGTGCCACCAGCAGACGGGACAGGGATTTTTCCGGGGAGCTGTTTTTT
CATSRRDRDFSGELFF
>TRBJ2-1|-|-|TRBV2|15
TGTGCCAGCAGCTTGGACAGTTCCGACTACAATGAGCAGTTCTTC
CASSLDSSDYNEQFF
>TRBJ2-1|few|TRBD2|TRBV14|17
TGTGCCAGCAGCCTGAGACTAGCTGGGGGAAAATACAATGAGCAGTTCTTC
CASSLRLAGGKYNEQFF
>TRBJ2-5|once|TRBD2|TRBV5-4|16
TGTGCCAGCAGACCAGGGACTAGCGTCGAGGGGGAGACCCAGTACTTC
CASRPGTSVEGETQYF
>TRBJ1-5|-|-|TRBV19|16
TGTGCCAGTAATGGTGCCAGGATGTTCGTAGGAGAGCCCCAGCATTTT
CASNGARMFVGEPQHF
>TRBJ2-4|-|TRBD2|TRBV30|17
TGTGCCTGGAGTGCAACCGGGACTAGCGTCCCCAAAAACATTCAGTACTTC
CAWSATGTSVPKNIQYF
>TRBJ2-1|few|TRBD1|TRBV29-1|13
TGCAGCGGAAATACCCTGACAGGGAATGAGCAGTTCTTC
CSGNTLTGNEQFF
>TRBJ1-6|-|TRBD1|TRBV2|16
TGTGCCAGCAGGGAGGACAGGGGGAACGGGGGTTCACCCCTCCACTTT
CASREDRGNGGSPLHF
>TRBJ1-1|-|-|TRBV5-1|13
TGCGCCAGCAGCTTGATGACTAACACTGAAGCTTTCTTT
CASSLMTNTEAFF
>TRBJ1-5|-|-|TRBV6-5|13
TGTGCCAGCAGTTACGCTATCAATCAGCCCCAGCATTTT
CASSYAINQPQHF
>TRBJ1-1|-|TRBD1|TRBV2|13
TGTGCCTCCTCGCAGGGGGAGAACACTGAAGCTTTCTTT
CASSQGENTEAFF
>TRBJ2-1|few|-|TRBV29-1|13
TGCAGCGTTGATGGGTCCGTAGGCAATGAGCAGTTCTTC
CSVDGSVGNEQFF
>TRBJ2-5|-|TRBD1|TRBV15|16
TGTGCCACCAGCAGAGATGCACAGGGGGCAGGGGAGACCCAGTACTTC
CATSRDAQGAGETQYF
>TRBJ2-5|-|TRBD1|TRBV27|15
TGTGCCAGCAGTCCCAGGACGGACAGGGTGGAGACCCAGTACTTC
CASSPRTDRVETQYF
>TRBJ1-4|-|TRBD1|TRBV5-6|12
TGTGCCAGCAGCTTGGCTGCCGGGACAGCCTTTTTT
CASSLAAGTAFF
>TRBJ1-6|-|TRBD1|TRBV6-6|13
TGTGCCAGCAGTGACAGGGAAAATTCACCCCTCCACTTT
CASSDRENSPLHF
>TRBJ1-6|-|TRBD1|TRBV5-1|17
TGCGCCAGCAGACCTTCGACAGGGGGCTTGTATAATTCACCCCTCCACTTT
CASRPSTGGLYNSPLHF
>TRBJ2-2|few|-|TRBV2|13
TGTGCCAGCAGAAGGACTAACACCGGGGAGCTGTTTTTT
CASRRTNTGELFF
>TRBJ2-7|-|-|TRBV30|12
TGTGCCTGGAGTCAGACAACCTACGAGCAGTACTTC
CAWSQTTYEQYF
>TRBJ1-6|-|TRBD1|TRBV15|11
TGTGCCACGACAGGGAATTCACCCCTCCACTTT
CATTGNSPLHF
>TRBJ1-4|-|-|TRBV6-5|15
TGTGCCAGCAGTTACACCGGGACATCTAATGAAAAACTGTTTTTT
CASSYTGTSNEKLFF
>TRBJ2-7|-|-|TRBV30|14
TGTGCCTGGAGTGTAAGCGCAGGACCCTACGAGCAGTACTTC
CAWSVSAGPYEQYF
>TRBJ2-6|-|-|TRBV7-9|16
TGTGCCAGCAGCCTACCTAGGGGTTCTGGGGCCAACGTCCTGACTTTC
CASSLPRGSGANVLTF
>TRBJ2-3|few|-|TRBV5-1|14
TGCGCCAGCAGCTTGGACAGAAACACAGATACGCAGTATTTT
CASSLDRNTDTQYF
>TRBJ2-7|-|-|TRBV30|11
TGTGCCTGGAGTAATGAAAGGGAGCAGTACTTC
CAWSNEREQYF
>TRBJ1-3|few|-|TRBV30|14
TGTGCCTGGACGGACAGAAGCTCTGGAAACACCATATATTTT
CAWTDRSSGNTIYF
>TRBJ2-5|-|-|TRBV10-2|13
TGCGCCAGCAGTTTGACAGTCACTGGGACCCAGTACTTC
CASSLTVTGTQYF
>TRBJ2-7|-|-|TRBV19|14
TGTGCCAGTAGTATCGGGTCAGGATCCTACGAGCAGTACTTC
CASSIGSGSYEQYF
>TRBJ1-6|-|-|TRBV10-3|13
TGTGCCACCGAGGACGGGAGTGTTTCACCCCTCCACTTT
CATEDGSVSPLHF
>TRBJ2-5|-|TRBD1|TRBV9|16
TGTGCCAGCAGCGAGAGAATAAGACAGGGTGGGGAGACCCAGTACTTC
CASSERIRQGGETQYF
>TRBJ1-2|-|-|TRBV20-1|10
TGCAGTGCTAGCGAGTATGGCTACACCTTC
CSASEYGYTF
>TRBJ2-2|-|-|TRBV5-1|15
TGCGCCAGCAGCTTGGGGGCGTCGGGAACCGGGGAGCTGTTTTTT
CASSLGASGTGELFF
>TRBJ2-3|-|TRBD2|TRBV9|15
TGTGCCAGCAGCCTCGACGGGGGGGCCTCAGATACGCAGTATTTT
CASSLDGGASDTQYF
>TRBJ1-6|-|-|TRBV27|13
TGTGCCAGCTCCGAACAGGGTCGCTCACCCCTCCACTTT
CASSEQGRSPLHF
>TRBJ2-1|few|-|TRBV5-6|16
TGTGCCAGCAGCTTGGGCGGGGTCTTCTCCTACAATGAGCAGTTCTTC
CASSLGGVFSYNEQFF
>TRBJ1-4|-|-|TRBV14|15
TGTGCCAGCAGCCAAGGGGGCACGGGCAATGAAAAACTGTTTTTT
CASSQGGTGNEKLFF
>TRBJ1-2|-|TRBD1|TRBV5-1|14
TGCGCCAGCAGCCCGGGACAGGGGGTTAATGGCTACACCTTC
CASSPGQGVNGYTF
>TRBJ2-1|-|TRBD2|TRBV25-1|15
TGTGCCAGCACCAGTACTAGCGGGGGGGACAATGAGCAGTTCTTC
CASTSTSGGDNEQFF
>TRBJ1-2|-|TRBD1|TRBV29-1|12
TGCAGCGTTAGACAGGGGGACTATGGCTACACCTTC
CSVRQGDYGYTF
>TRBJ1-4|-|-|TRBV15|16
TGTGCCACCAGCAGAGTCAGCCGGGGGCAGAATGAAAAACTGTTTTTT
CATSRVSRGQNEKLFF
>TRBJ2-1|-|-|TRBV10-3|15
TGTGCCATCAGAGCCCAGGGAATTACCTACAATGAGCAGTTCTTC
CAIRAQGITYNEQFF